The 26 T cell receptor beta chains below were found in one sample sequenced in a study of memory CD4+ T cells and cytomegalovirus serostatus (dated by TCRdb to about 2019). Single viable CD3+CD4+CD8-CD45RO+ cells were sorted as memory CD4+ T cells on a FACSAria II. The library was built by means of the immunoSEQ multiplex PCR assay. Imported from immuneACCESS, the table was reduced by TCRdb to in-frame sequences with V and J called. These copies leave out some clones; in studies compared against another copy, an unresolved V gene accounts for under half, and the cause of the remainder is not known. Counted in this sample were 30,000 to 40,000 clones; around 80% of them appeared once. The ten largest clonotypes hold roughly 5% of the sample. Sequenced input: memory CD4+ T cells from blood. Every receptor here comes from an adult in good health and CMV-seropositive.

This chain joins TRBV9 and TRBJ2-1, with 10 positions matching TRBD1. Per the germline V gene, CDR1 is SGDLS and CDR2 is YYNGEE. After removal of 3 bases from V and 2 bases from J, the junction contained 2 bases not matched to a gene. The CDR3 totals 15 residues. The CDR3 protein is CASSADRGTYNEQFF. Here the CDR3 DNA reads TGTGCCAGCAGCGCGGACAGGGGGACCTACAATGAGCAGTTCTTC.

The V call is TRBV5-1, the J call TRBJ2-4, with D perhaps being TRBD1 or TRBD2 (5 bases each). Germline assignment: CDR1 SGHRS and CDR2 YFSETQ. V was pared by 4 bases and J by 5 bases, with 7 bases between. The CDR3 sequence is 12 residues long. The CDR3 region has the DNA TGCGCCAGCAGCCGGGACGAAAACATTCAGTACTTC. Translation: CASSRDENIQYF.

The genes are TRBV27 and TRBJ1-1; TRBD1 is a possible D gene (6 bases). The germline gives CDR1 MNHEY, CDR2 SMNVEV (reference sequence). The CDR3 contains 14 residues. The V gene lost 2 bases and the J gene lost 4 bases, with 11 bases spanning the gap. CDR3 sequence reads: CASSLIGGRTEAFF. CDR3 coding DNA: TGTGCCAGCAGTTTAATCGGGGGGCGCACTGAAGCTTTCTTT.

The CDR3 bases are TGTGCCAGCAGCTCAGTAAGCGGGAGGGCCGGAGAGCAGTACTTC. It encodes CASSSVSGRAGEQYF. The V gene is TRBV11-2, the J gene TRBJ2-7; 10 bases agree with TRBD2. CDR3 length equals 15 residues. V lost 4 bases to trimming and J lost 7 bases; unmatched junction nucleotides: 10. Per the germline V gene, CDR1 is SGHAT and CDR2 is FQNNGV. The full variable domain, with the rest looked up from reference TRBV11-2 and TRBJ2-7, is EAGVAQSPRYKIIEKRQSVAFWCNPISGHATLYWYQQILGQGPKLLIQFQNNGVVDDSQLPKDRFSAERLKGVDSTLKIQPAKLEDSAVYLCASSSVSGRAGEQYFGPGTRLTVT.

The chain carries TRBV28 and TRBJ1-4, with a weak D call TRBD1 (5 bases). Germline V gene data show CDR1 as MDHEN and CDR2 as SYDVKM. The CDR3 is 13 residues long. V lost 8 bases to trimming and J lost 6 bases, with 13 bases between them. The CDR3 DNA sequence: TGTGCCAGCCGGGGCGGGGCTCATGAAAAACTGTTTTTT. Encoded protein: CASRGGAHEKLFF.

This clone was picked up a small number of times. The sample holds other DNA sequences that translate to the same CDR3. Here the CDR3 DNA reads TGCGCCAGCAGCTTGACTAGCGGCCAAGAGACCCAGTACTTC. Encoded protein: CASSLTSGQETQYF. This chain uses TRBV5-1 with TRBJ2-5, with 8 nucleotides matching TRBD2. Germline-derived CDR1 and CDR2 are SGHRS and YFSETQ. J was trimmed by 1 base and V by 1 base; bases with no gene match: 0. The CDR3 is 14 residues long. Full variable domain (remainder filled in from reference TRBV5-1 and TRBJ2-5): KAGVTQTPRYLIKTRGQQVTLSCSPISGHRSVSWYQQTPGQGLQFLFEYFSETQRNKGNFPGRFSGRQFSNSRSEMNVSTLELGDSALYLCASSLTSGQETQYFGPGTRLLVL.

The chain carries TRBV4-2 and TRBJ1-1; D is perhaps TRBD1 (6 bases). The CDR3 contains 16 residues. The germline V and J ends were trimmed by 3 bases and 3 bases, with 17 bases remaining between them. Germline values: CDR1 LGHNA, CDR2 YNFKEQ. CDR3 sequence: CASSQDLRGRDTEAFF. In nucleotides, the CDR3 is TGTGCCAGCAGCCAGGACTTACGGGGGCGGGACACTGAAGCTTTCTTT.

The chain carries TRBV5-1 and TRBJ1-1, with 7 positions matching TRBD1. Per germline, CDR1 SGHRS and CDR2 YFSETQ. The length of the CDR3 is 12 residues. The V segment lost 4 bases and the J segment 7 bases; nucleotides outside the gene matches: 4. CDR3 sequence reads: CASSTGQIEAFF. The CDR3 bases are TGCGCCAGCAGCACGGGACAGATTGAAGCTTTCTTT.

V is TRBV11-1 and J is TRBJ2-5, with 9 bases fitting TRBD1. V was clipped by 1 base and J by 5 bases; unmatched bases: 2. CDR1 and CDR2 (germline): SGHAT, FQDESV (reference sequence). The CDR3 length is 14 residues. Here the CDR3 reads CASSLDRGQETQYF. CDR3 bases: TGTGCCAGCAGCTTAGACAGGGGGCAGGAGACCCAGTACTTC.

The CDR3 region is CASSFSGDSGANVLTF. The CDR3, as DNA: TGTGCCAGCAGCTTTAGCGGGGATTCTGGGGCCAACGTCCTGACTTTC. V and J are TRBV7-9 and TRBJ2-6, with TRBD2 matching 8 bases. Germline CDR1 and CDR2: SEHNR and FQNEAQ (reference sequence). The J segment lost 1 base and the V segment lost 3 bases, leaving 2 bases of the junction unmatched. CDR3 length: 16 amino acids.

Only a few counts were recorded for this clone. The rearrangement joins TRBV18 to TRBJ1-1; no clear D. Germline V CDR1 and CDR2: KGHSH, LQKENI. V lost 3 bases and J lost 5, with 7 bases in between. The CDR3 totals 12 residues. CDR3 region: CASSPDRTEAFF. CDR3 in DNA: TGTGCCAGCTCACCTGACCGGACTGAAGCTTTCTTT.

This clone was observed a handful of times. V usage is TRBV4-1 and J usage is TRBJ2-2; D remains ambiguous. CDR3 size: 15 residues. V was cut by 0 bases and J by 4 bases, with 9 bases left in between. CDR1 is MGHRA, CDR2 YSYEKL, per germline. The DNA for the CDR3 is TGCGCCAGCAGCCAAGAAGGTCTCCTCACCGGGGAGCTGTTTTTT. It encodes CASSQEGLLTGELFF.

The chain links TRBV11-3 to TRBJ1-1; D ambiguous. This CDR3 is built from 14 residues. From germline, CDR1 is SGHNT and CDR2 YENEEA. V was shortened by 5 bases and J by 0 bases, with 10 bases between the two germline ends. The CDR3 DNA reads as TGTGCCAGCAGCCAGGATTCAGTGAACACTGAAGCTTTCTTT. Translation gives CASSQDSVNTEAFF.

The gene calls are TRBV5-5 and TRBJ1-3, with TRBD1 as a possible D gene (5 bases). V lost 3 bases to trimming and J lost 0 bases, with 13 bases between them. CDR1 is SGHKS and CDR2 is YYEKEE in the germline V gene (reference sequence). The CDR3 extends over 16 amino acids. The CDR3 reads CASSSTALYSGNTIYF. The CDR3 DNA reads as TGTGCCAGCAGCTCGACAGCGTTATACTCTGGAAACACCATATATTTT. Looking up the rest from reference TRBV5-5 and TRBJ1-3 gives the full variable domain: DAGVTQSPTHLIKTRGQQVTLRCSPISGHKSVSWYQQVLGQGPQFIFQYYEKEERGRGNFPDRFSARQFPNYSSELNVNALLLGDSALYLCASSSTALYSGNTIYFGEGSWLTVV.

The V gene is TRBV28, the J gene TRBJ2-7; D is possibly TRBD1 or TRBD2 (5 bases each). Trimming removed 2 bases at V and 3 bases at J, with 14 bases between. The CDR3 has 15 residues. Germline V gene data show CDR1 as MDHEN and CDR2 as SYDVKM. The CDR3 nucleotides read TGTGCCAGCAGTTTAACGTGGGACCGCAGCTACGAGCAGTACTTC. Translating gives CASSLTWDRSYEQYF.

The chain combines TRBV7-2 with TRBJ2-7; D may correspond to TRBD1 or TRBD2 (6 bases each). Looked up from germline, CDR1 is SGHTA and CDR2 is FQGNSA. With 5 bases removed from V and 9 bases from J, the gap between germline ends came to 29 bases. The CDR3 runs 17 residues. CDR3 in amino acids: CASSAPTGASYGFGQYF. The CDR3 coding sequence is TGTGCCAGCAGCGCCCCCACGGGGGCGTCGTATGGTTTCGGGCAGTACTTC.

The rearrangement links TRBV10-3 to TRBJ2-2, with D unclear. The CDR3 is 15 amino acids. Germline CDR1 ENHRY, CDR2 SYGVKD. Between the trimmed V and J ends, which lost 2 bases and 1 base, there was a span of 8 bases. CDR3 sequence: CAISEPNKNTGELFF. Written as DNA, the CDR3 is TGTGCCATCAGTGAGCCCAACAAGAACACCGGGGAGCTGTTTTTT.

The chain couples TRBV2 to TRBJ2-1, with unresolved D. The V end was cut by 10 bases, the J end by 2 bases, with 15 bases between. The CDR3 spans 14 residues. CDR1 SNHLY and CDR2 FYNNEI come from the germline V gene. CDR3 loop: CATSPGNTYNEQFF. DNA of the CDR3: TGTGCCACCTCGCCGGGTAATACCTACAATGAGCAGTTCTTC.

This clone came up a few times. The CDR3 loop is CASSGTGQFSGNTIYF. DNA for the CDR3: TGTGCCAGCAGCGGGACGGGACAGTTCTCTGGAAACACCATATATTTT. The gene calls are TRBV7-2 and TRBJ1-3; 7 bases align to TRBD1. The CDR3 sequence is 16 residues long. V lost 5 bases and J lost 0; bases outside the gene matches: 7. From germline, CDR1 is SGHTA and CDR2 FQGNSA.

This sequence joins TRBV9 and TRBJ2-7; 9 bases fit TRBD1. Germline CDR1 SGDLS, CDR2 YYNGEE. The trim removed 4 bases at V and 3 bases at J, leaving 11 bases unmatched. The CDR3 loop spans 16 amino acids. CDR3 nucleotide sequence: TGTGCCAGCAGCATTGGACCGGGACAGGGAAACTACGAGCAGTACTTC. As protein: CASSIGPGQGNYEQYF.

The chain recombines TRBV7-2 with TRBJ1-2; D uncertain. The CDR3 runs 14 residues. The V end was cut by 8 bases, the J end by 6 bases, with 19 bases between. Germline V gives CDR1 SGHTA, CDR2 FQGNSA. CDR3 sequence reads: CASRQMSWGDGYTF. The CDR3 region has the DNA TGTGCCAGCCGACAAATGTCCTGGGGTGATGGCTACACCTTC.

The chain combines TRBV7-2 with TRBJ2-5; tentative D call: TRBD1 (5 bases). With 3 bases removed from V and 5 bases from J, the gap between germline ends came to 10 bases. The CDR3 has 13 residues. Germline CDR1 reads SGHTA; CDR2 reads FQGNSA. The DNA of the CDR3 is TGTGCCAGCAGCTTTACGGACACTGAGACCCAGTACTTC. Translated, it gives CASSFTDTETQYF.

This chain joins TRBV28 and TRBJ1-5, with D possibly being TRBD1 (6 bases). CDR1 and CDR2 from the germline V gene are MDHEN and SYDVKM. The CDR3 covers 15 residues. With 6 bases removed from V and 2 bases from J, the gap between germline ends came to 14 bases. The CDR3 DNA sequence: TGTGCCAGCAGCGAGTGGGCAGGGGGCAATCAGCCCCAGCATTTT. Translating it yields CASSEWAGGNQPQHF.

The chain joins TRBV5-4 to TRBJ2-2; the D call may be TRBD1 or TRBD2 (5 bases each). CDR3 size: 16 residues. Between the trimmed V and J ends, which lost 2 bases and 4 bases, there was a span of 15 bases. Germline CDR1 and CDR2: SGHNT and YYREEE (reference sequence). CDR3 amino acids: CASSLSQAGRTGELFF. CDR3 sequence (DNA): TGTGCCAGCAGCTTATCACAGGCGGGCCGCACCGGGGAGCTGTTTTTT.

J is TRBJ2-5 and V is TRBV5-1; tentative D call: TRBD1 (5 bases). Germline CDR1 and CDR2: SGHRS and YFSETQ. The CDR3 covers 13 residues. V was pared by 4 bases and J by 7 bases, with 14 bases between. The CDR3 here is CASSRLTQGTQYF. The CDR3 region has the DNA TGCGCCAGCAGCCGCTTGACTCAGGGGACCCAGTACTTC.

The genes are TRBV5-4 and TRBJ1-2, with D possibly TRBD1 on 6 matching bases. The CDR3 consists of 15 residues. The V gene's germline CDR1 is SGHNT and CDR2 YYREEE (reference sequence). Trimming took 0 bases from V and 2 from J, leaving 11 bases between them. CDR3 nucleotides: TGTGCCAGCAGCTTGGGGAAGGGGGGAAACTATGGCTACACCTTC. It is translated as CASSLGKGGNYGYTF.